The 27 T cell receptor beta chains below all came from one sample that was sequenced in a study of memory CD4+ T cells and cytomegalovirus serostatus (dated by TCRdb to the late 2010s). The library was obtained by the immunoSEQ multiplex PCR assay. TCRdb holds this immuneACCESS table with in-frame rearrangements only. Some clones are missing; in checked studies, unresolved V genes explain under half, and the rest has no known cause. A total of 50,000 to 65,000 clones appear in this sample, more than 70% of them only once. The top ten hold 2% of the sample. Single viable CD3+CD4+CD8-CD45RO+ cells were sorted as memory CD4+ T cells on a FACSAria II. The sequenced sample consisted of memory CD4+ T cells from blood. These receptors originate from an adult in good health and CMV-seropositive.

The chain carries TRBV27 and TRBJ2-2; 8 bases line up with TRBD2. V gave up 6 bases and J gave up 7 bases; unmatched junction bases: 4. There are 13 residues in the CDR3. CDR1 and CDR2 from the germline V gene are MNHEY and SMNVEV (reference sequence). CDR3 bases: TGTGCCAGCAGCCGGGGGGGGCTCGGGGAGCTGTTTTTT. Protein sequence: CASSRGGLGELFF.

V usage is TRBV5-1 and J usage is TRBJ2-1; a possible D gene is TRBD2 (6 bases). The CDR3 has 14 amino acids. The V gene's germline CDR1 is SGHRS and CDR2 YFSETQ. V gave up 4 bases and J gave up 5 bases, with 13 bases separating them. The CDR3 sequence is CASSLPGGDNEQFF. The CDR3 DNA reads TGCGCCAGCAGCCTGCCGGGCGGGGACAATGAGCAGTTCTTC. The full variable domain, completed using reference TRBV5-1 and TRBJ2-1, is KAGVTQTPRYLIKTRGQQVTLSCSPISGHRSVSWYQQTPGQGLQFLFEYFSETQRNKGNFPGRFSGRQFSNSRSEMNVSTLELGDSALYLCASSLPGGDNEQFFGPGTRLTVL.

This clone came up once. The CDR3 coding sequence is TGTGCCAGCAGCCCCGGGGGCCGGCAGCCCCAGCATTTT. It yields the protein CASSPGGRQPQHF. This sequence joins TRBV27 and TRBJ1-5, with D perhaps TRBD1 (6 bases). Trimming left V 6 bases short and J 7 bases short, with 13 bases between. This CDR3 is 13 amino acids long. The germline CDR1 and CDR2 sequences are MNHEY and SMNVEV (reference sequence).

This chain links TRBV7-8 with TRBJ2-7, with unresolved D. The germline CDR1 and CDR2 sequences are SGHVS and FQNEAQ. Between the trimmed V and J ends, which lost 2 bases and 6 bases, there was a span of 5 bases. The CDR3 extends over 11 amino acids. The CDR3: CASSLTLEQYF. In DNA, the CDR3 is TGTGCCAGCAGCTTAACCCTCGAGCAGTACTTC.

The genes are TRBV4-2 and TRBJ1-1, with unresolved D. The CDR3 has 14 amino acids. The V end was cut by 0 bases, the J end by 4 bases, with 9 bases between. Germline values: CDR1 LGHNA, CDR2 YNFKEQ. CDR3 amino acids: CASSQETRLTEAFF. For the CDR3, the DNA is TGTGCCAGCAGCCAAGAGACGAGGCTCACTGAAGCTTTCTTT.

The chain employs TRBV5-6 and TRBJ2-2, with 7 bases aligning to TRBD2. After removal of 4 bases from V and 4 bases from J, the junction contained 10 bases not matched to a gene. The CDR3 loop spans 16 amino acids. Germline CDR1 SGHDT, CDR2 YYEEEE. DNA of the CDR3: TGTGCCAGCAGCCGGCGGTCTAGCGGATCCACCGGGGAGCTGTTTTTT. Protein product: CASSRRSSGSTGELFF.

The J gene is TRBJ1-5, the V gene TRBV2, with D hard to call. This CDR3 region has 17 residues. Trimming left V 4 bases short and J 0 bases short, with 16 bases between. Germline CDR1 and CDR2: SNHLY and FYNNEI. DNA of the CDR3: TGTGCCAGCAGTGTCTCTCTGATGGGGTTTAGCAATCAGCCCCAGCATTTT. Translation: CASSVSLMGFSNQPQHF.

This clone turned up a few times. The V call is TRBV29-1, the J call TRBJ2-3; D is undetermined. Germline CDR1 SQVTM, CDR2 ANQGSEA. V lost 5 bases and J 3 bases, leaving 18 bases between the germline ends. The CDR3 has 15 residues. Here the CDR3 reads CSVNSSPRTTDTQYF. Here the CDR3 DNA reads TGCAGCGTTAATTCCTCACCAAGGACGACAGATACGCAGTATTTT.

V and J are TRBV7-2 and TRBJ1-1; 11 nucleotides agree with TRBD1. This CDR3 is built from 15 residues. V lost 4 bases to trimming and J lost 4 bases; unmatched junction nucleotides: 5. Germline lookup yields CDR1 SGHTA and CDR2 FQGNSA. CDR3: CASSSPGTGGTEAFF. The CDR3 region has the DNA TGTGCCAGCAGCTCCCCCGGGACAGGGGGCACTGAAGCTTTCTTT.

The J gene is TRBJ2-1, the V gene TRBV28; TRBD2 aligns across 10 bases. The CDR3 sequence is 14 residues long. CDR1 and CDR2 (germline): MDHEN, SYDVKM. The V and J ends lost 6 bases and 7 bases, in that order; junction bases with no gene match: 6. CDR3 sequence reads: CASRLAGGSNEQFF. CDR3 in DNA: TGTGCCAGCAGGTTAGCGGGAGGATCGAATGAGCAGTTCTTC.

Comment on this clone: One end of the junction fails to match germline, which may point to a read error. The rearrangement joins TRBV7-7 to TRBJ2-5; D might be TRBD1 (6 bases). Germline CDR1 is SSHAT and CDR2 is FNYEAQ (reference sequence). This CDR3 spans 14 amino acids. CDR3 coding DNA: TGTGCTAGCAGCTTAGCAGGGGCAGGGGAGACCCAGTACTTC. Translated, it gives CASSLAGAGETQYF.

This clone has more than one count but fewer than ten. The chain joins TRBV7-2 to TRBJ1-6, with 8 bases that match TRBD1. The germline CDR1 and CDR2 sequences are SGHTA and FQGNSA. Trimming at V came to 5 bases and at J to 0 bases, leaving 6 bases not matched to a gene. The CDR3 runs 17 residues. This CDR3 is CASSLRTGSSYNSPLHF. CDR3 sequence (DNA): TGTGCCAGCAGCCTACGGACAGGGAGCTCCTATAATTCACCCCTCCACTTT.

This rearrangement joins TRBV5-1 to TRBJ2-2, with D possibly TRBD2 on 5 matching bases. This CDR3 comprises 17 residues. In germline, CDR1 is SGHRS, CDR2 YFSETQ. Trimming stripped 0 bases from V and 4 bases from J, with 16 bases between. The CDR3 here is CASSLGSRGKGTGELFF. The DNA for the CDR3 is TGCGCCAGCAGCTTGGGAAGTCGGGGAAAAGGCACCGGGGAGCTGTTTTTT.

J is TRBJ2-3 and V is TRBV5-1; D tentatively reads TRBD1 or TRBD2 (6 bases each). From germline, CDR1 is SGHRS and CDR2 YFSETQ. The V gene lost 0 bases and the J gene lost 2 bases, with 13 bases spanning the gap. The CDR3 loop spans 16 amino acids. The CDR3 nucleotides are TGCGCCAGCAGCTTGGTCCGGGGGCGGGACACAGATACGCAGTATTTT. Translation: CASSLVRGRDTDTQYF.

The CDR3 is CASSRGRTEKLFF. CDR3 DNA sequence: TGTGCCAGCTCCCGGGGTCGGACTGAAAAACTGTTTTTT. The chain uses TRBV18 and TRBJ1-4, with D uncertain. Germline loops: CDR1 KGHSH, CDR2 LQKENI. The CDR3 is made up of 13 amino acids. The V end was cut by 6 bases, the J end by 7 bases, with 12 bases between.

V usage is TRBV28 and J usage is TRBJ1-2; TRBD1 matches at 7 bases. Germline values: CDR1 MDHEN, CDR2 SYDVKM. V was clipped by 8 bases and J by 4 bases; unmatched bases: 10. There are 14 residues in the CDR3. The DNA for the CDR3 is TGTGCCAGCGGTTCCTTCCGGGACAGCTATGGCTACACCTTC. Amino acids: CASGSFRDSYGYTF.

The chain links TRBV6-5 to TRBJ2-1, with 9 bases that match TRBD2. Germline V gene data show CDR1 as MNHEY and CDR2 as SVGAGI. With V trimmed by 2 bases and J by 12 bases, 11 bases remained unmatched. The CDR3 extends over 15 amino acids. DNA of the CDR3: TGTGCCAGCAGTTACCGAGCGGGAGGAGGCGGATCGCAGTTCTTC. It codes for CASSYRAGGGGSQFF.

This clone has more than one count but fewer than ten. The chain couples TRBV9 to TRBJ1-4; D possibly corresponds to TRBD1 (6 bases). The V end lost 4 bases, the J end lost 4 bases, and 14 bases lay between the germline ends. Germline V gives CDR1 SGDLS, CDR2 YYNGEE. The CDR3 spans 15 residues. The CDR3 coding sequence is TGTGCCAGCAGCTCAACAGGGCGGAGTAATGAAAAACTGTTTTTT. As protein: CASSSTGRSNEKLFF.

This sequence joins TRBV6-5 and TRBJ1-3, with 8 nucleotides matching TRBD1. The germline gives CDR1 MNHEY, CDR2 SVGAGI. V was pared by 6 bases and J by 3 bases, with 7 bases of the junction left unmatched. This CDR3 comprises 15 residues. CDR3 residues: CASSQQGESGNTIYF. DNA for the CDR3: TGTGCCAGCAGCCAACAGGGGGAGAGTGGAAACACCATATATTTT.

The chain employs TRBV7-9 and TRBJ2-1; 10 bases fit TRBD2. V was pared by 0 bases and J by 9 bases, with 11 bases of the junction left unmatched. CDR1 SEHNR and CDR2 FQNEAQ come from the germline V gene (reference sequence). This CDR3 spans 17 amino acids. CDR3 region: CASSLALLAGPASEQFF. Written as DNA, the CDR3 is TGTGCCAGCAGCTTAGCTCTACTAGCGGGGCCGGCTAGTGAGCAGTTCTTC.

This chain links TRBV28 with TRBJ1-3; D is ambiguous. The CDR3 has 15 residues. CDR1 MDHEN and CDR2 SYDVKM come from the germline V gene. Trimming took off 5 bases at V and 0 bases at J, with 11 bases between the two ends. The CDR3 nucleotides read TGTGCCAGCAGTCCCGCCGAGACCTCTGGAAACACCATATATTTT. Translating it yields CASSPAETSGNTIYF.

The chain uses TRBV12-2 and TRBJ2-4; TRBD1 reflects the table's D call only, with no check against the DNA. TRBV12-2 is a pseudogene locus. The CDR3 is 17 amino acids. In DNA form, the CDR3 reads TGTGCAAGTCGCTTAGGCCGGACAGATCTAGCCAAAAACATTCAGTACTTC. Translation: CASRLGRTDLAKNIQYF.

The chain employs TRBV18 and TRBJ2-2; D gene ambiguous. The CDR3 spans 11 residues. In germline, CDR1 is KGHSH, CDR2 LQKENI. V was clipped by 2 bases and J by 8 bases, with 3 bases between them. CDR3 nucleotide sequence: TGTGCCAGCTCACCAAGAGGGGAGCTGTTTTTT. Its protein product is CASSPRGELFF.

The V gene is TRBV5-6, the J gene TRBJ2-7; possibly TRBD1 or TRBD2 for D (5 bases each). Trimming cost V 2 bases and J 3 bases, with 12 bases left between them. The CDR3 is made up of 14 amino acids. Germline CDR1 reads SGHDT; CDR2 reads YYEEEE. The CDR3 region is CASSLLGPLYEQYF. DNA for the CDR3: TGTGCCAGCAGCTTACTGGGACCCCTCTACGAGCAGTACTTC.

The chain couples TRBV7-2 to TRBJ1-5; possible D gene TRBD1, 6 bases. This CDR3 has 14 residues. V was cut by 1 base and J by 6 bases, with 10 bases left in between. CDR1 is SGHTA, CDR2 FQGNSA, per germline. CDR3: CASSLVAGAQPQHF. Here the CDR3 DNA reads TGTGCCAGCAGCTTAGTCGCAGGGGCTCAGCCCCAGCATTTT.

This chain uses TRBV6-5 with TRBJ2-2; 7 nucleotides line up with TRBD1. V lost 7 bases and J lost 6; bases outside the gene matches: 2. The CDR3 spans 12 residues. Germline V gives CDR1 MNHEY, CDR2 SVGAGI. The CDR3 sequence is CASNTGAGELFF. The CDR3 DNA is TGTGCCAGCAACACAGGGGCCGGGGAGCTGTTTTTT.

The chain joins TRBV19 to TRBJ1-3; D uncertain. Trimming left V 5 bases short and J 0 bases short, with 5 bases between. The CDR3 has 13 residues. Germline V gene sequence: CDR1 LNHDA, CDR2 SQIVND (reference sequence). CDR3 DNA: TGTGCCAGTAGTCCGGACTCTGGAAACACCATATATTTT. It is translated as CASSPDSGNTIYF.